This is a list of T cell receptor beta chains from one sample in a study of Ad26.COV2.S vaccination and SARS-CoV-2 variants. Sequencing was performed with immunoSEQ multiplex PCR; in TCRdb, only in-frame clones are kept and a portion is missing. Of about 350,000 clones in the sample, 92% were seen once. The sample in question was peripheral blood, obtained after recovery from COVID-19. The receptors were sampled from a human donor who had recovered from COVID-19. CDR3s include the opening cysteine and the closing phenylalanine or tryptophan. Fields, in order: clone size, V gene, D gene, J gene, CDR3 DNA, CDR3 protein. A D gene is named only where the DNA matches it firmly. Expanded clones get a size class; other rows say once, few or many, or leave the size out.

abundance: NA
v_gene: TRBV10-3
d_gene: NA
j_gene: TRBJ1-1
CDR3nt: TGTGCCATCAGTGTGTGGCGGGGGGTGAATGAAGCTTTCTTT
CDR3aa: CAISVWRGVNEAFF

abundance: NA
v_gene: TRBV9
d_gene: TRBD2
j_gene: TRBJ2-1
CDR3nt: TGTGCCAGCAGCGAACTAGCGGGGGACTACAATGAGCAGTTCTTC
CDR3aa: CASSELAGDYNEQFF

abundance: NA
v_gene: TRBV3-1/TRBV3-2
d_gene: TRBD1
j_gene: TRBJ1-2
CDR3nt: TGTGCCAGCAGCCAAGGACAGGGCAGTAATGGCTACACCTTC
CDR3aa: CASSQGQGSNGYTF

abundance: NA
v_gene: TRBV5-5
d_gene: TRBD1
j_gene: TRBJ2-3
CDR3nt: TGTGCCAGCAGCCCCGGACAGGACACATATACGCAGTATTTT
CDR3aa: CASSPGQDTYTQYF

abundance: NA
v_gene: TRBV19
d_gene: NA
j_gene: TRBJ2-2
CDR3nt: TGTGCCAGTAGTATAGTTGGGGAGCTGTTTTTT
CDR3aa: CASSIVGELFF

abundance: NA
v_gene: TRBV6-4
d_gene: TRBD1
j_gene: TRBJ1-4
CDR3nt: TGTGCCAGCAGTGACTCGACAGGGGGCAATGAAAAACTGTTTTTT
CDR3aa: CASSDSTGGNEKLFF

abundance: NA
v_gene: TRBV3-1/TRBV3-2
d_gene: NA
j_gene: TRBJ1-1
CDR3nt: TGTGCCAGCAGCCAAGAGACCCTAGGGAACACTGAAGCTTTCTTT
CDR3aa: CASSQETLGNTEAFF

abundance: NA
v_gene: TRBV11-2
d_gene: NA
j_gene: TRBJ2-7
CDR3nt: TGTGCCAGCAGCTTAGCAGGGCCCAGCTACGAGCAGTACTTC
CDR3aa: CASSLAGPSYEQYF

abundance: NA
v_gene: TRBV6-5
d_gene: NA
j_gene: TRBJ1-2
CDR3nt: TGTGCCAGCAGTTCAGACGGACCGATCTTCTATGGCTACACCTTC
CDR3aa: CASSSDGPIFYGYTF

abundance: few
v_gene: TRBV6-6
d_gene: NA
j_gene: TRBJ1-5
CDR3nt: TGTGCCAGCAGTCAGGGGCAAGGTAGCAATCAGCCCCAGCATTTT
CDR3aa: CASSQGQGSNQPQHF

abundance: NA
v_gene: TRBV29-1
d_gene: NA
j_gene: TRBJ2-7
CDR3nt: TGCAGCGTTGCCATGACAGTGGGGCTTAGAGAGCAGTACTTC
CDR3aa: CSVAMTVGLREQYF

abundance: NA
v_gene: TRBV4-1
d_gene: TRBD2
j_gene: TRBJ2-7
CDR3nt: TGCGCCAGCAGCCAAGTGATCCGCGGGGGGGCCGGCTACGAGCAGTACTTC
CDR3aa: CASSQVIRGGAGYEQYF

abundance: once
v_gene: TRBV7-2
d_gene: TRBD1
j_gene: TRBJ1-2
CDR3nt: TGTGCCAGCAGCAACAGGGGATACGGCTACACCTTC
CDR3aa: CASSNRGYGYTF

abundance: NA
v_gene: TRBV25-1
d_gene: TRBD2
j_gene: TRBJ2-1
CDR3nt: TGTGCCAGCAGTCTTCCTAGCGGGAACAATGAGCAGTTCTTC
CDR3aa: CASSLPSGNNEQFF

abundance: NA
v_gene: TRBV7-9
d_gene: NA
j_gene: TRBJ1-2
CDR3nt: TGTGCCAGCAGCGATACAGACAGGTCGTCAGGCTACACCTTC
CDR3aa: CASSDTDRSSGYTF

abundance: NA
v_gene: TRBV10-1
d_gene: NA
j_gene: TRBJ2-1
CDR3nt: TGCGCCTCCAGGGGCGGGGGCCCGGAGGACAATGAGCAGTTCTTC
CDR3aa: CASRGGGPEDNEQFF

abundance: few
v_gene: TRBV27
d_gene: NA
j_gene: TRBJ2-1
CDR3nt: TGTGCCAGCAGTTTTAGAGGGAGCTCCTACAATGAGCAGTTCTTC
CDR3aa: CASSFRGSSYNEQFF

abundance: NA
v_gene: TRBV2
d_gene: NA
j_gene: TRBJ2-2
CDR3nt: TGTGCCGGCCTCGGTACAGGAGACCATCGCCGGGAGCTGTTTTTT
CDR3aa: CAGLGTGDHRRELFF

abundance: NA
v_gene: TRBV5-1
d_gene: NA
j_gene: TRBJ1-5
CDR3nt: TGCGCCAGCAGCTCAGCTGGGGGACAGCCCCAGCATTTT
CDR3aa: CASSSAGGQPQHF

abundance: NA
v_gene: TRBV19
d_gene: NA
j_gene: TRBJ2-7
CDR3nt: TGTGCCAGTGCTGAGGTAGACGGCCCCTACGAGCAGTACTTC
CDR3aa: CASAEVDGPYEQYF

abundance: once
v_gene: TRBV6-6
d_gene: NA
j_gene: TRBJ1-5
CDR3nt: TGTGCCAGCAGCTCTTTCGGGACGGCCAACAATCAGCCCCAGCATTTT
CDR3aa: CASSSFGTANNQPQHF

abundance: NA
v_gene: TRBV10-2
d_gene: NA
j_gene: TRBJ1-5
CDR3nt: TGCGCCAGCAGTGATGGGTATCAGCCCCAGCATTTT
CDR3aa: CASSDGYQPQHF

abundance: NA
v_gene: TRBV7-3
d_gene: NA
j_gene: TRBJ1-6
CDR3nt: TGTGCCAGCAGCCCCGCGGAGCCAGGGTTCCTGAATTCACCCCTCCACTTT
CDR3aa: CASSPAEPGFLNSPLHF

abundance: NA
v_gene: TRBV12-5
d_gene: TRBD1
j_gene: TRBJ1-2
CDR3nt: TGTGCTAGTGGTTTGGTATTAGGGGACAGGGGGCACTATGGCTACACCTTC
CDR3aa: CASGLVLGDRGHYGYTF

abundance: NA
v_gene: TRBV10-3
d_gene: TRBD1
j_gene: TRBJ1-1
CDR3nt: TGTGCCATCAGTGAGGCCAGACAGGGGGACTACATGAACACTGAAGCTTTCTTT
CDR3aa: CAISEARQGDYMNTEAFF

abundance: NA
v_gene: TRBV27
d_gene: NA
j_gene: TRBJ2-7
CDR3nt: TGTGCCAGCAGTTACGGCAGGGGTCCCTACGAGCAGTACTTC
CDR3aa: CASSYGRGPYEQYF

abundance: NA
v_gene: TRBV7-8
d_gene: NA
j_gene: TRBJ1-6
CDR3nt: TGTGCCAGCAGCTTATCGCCAGGGTGGGGTTCACCCCTCCACTTT
CDR3aa: CASSLSPGWGSPLHF

abundance: NA
v_gene: TRBV18
d_gene: TRBD1
j_gene: TRBJ1-1
CDR3nt: TGTGCCAGCTCAACCGGGACAGACCACACTGAAGCTTTCTTT
CDR3aa: CASSTGTDHTEAFF

abundance: NA
v_gene: TRBV15
d_gene: NA
j_gene: TRBJ2-7
CDR3nt: TGTGCCACCAGCAGAGATTGGTCACTATCCCCCTACGAGCAGTACTTC
CDR3aa: CATSRDWSLSPYEQYF

abundance: NA
v_gene: TRBV20-1
d_gene: TRBD1
j_gene: TRBJ1-1
CDR3nt: TGCAGTGCGCGACAGGGGGAAGCTTTCTTT
CDR3aa: CSARQGEAFF

abundance: few
v_gene: TRBV7-9
d_gene: NA
j_gene: TRBJ2-7
CDR3nt: TGTGCCAGCAGCTTAGCGATCGGGGGAGAGCAGTACTTC
CDR3aa: CASSLAIGGEQYF

abundance: NA
v_gene: TRBV5-1
d_gene: NA
j_gene: TRBJ1-4
CDR3nt: TGCGCCAGCAGCTTGTTGTCTACTAATGAAAAACTGTTTTTT
CDR3aa: CASSLLSTNEKLFF

abundance: few
v_gene: TRBV9
d_gene: NA
j_gene: TRBJ1-1
CDR3nt: TGTGCCAGCAGCGTAGAAGGGGGGACCACTGAAGCTTTCTTT
CDR3aa: CASSVEGGTTEAFF

abundance: NA
v_gene: TRBV29-1
d_gene: NA
j_gene: TRBJ1-1
CDR3nt: TGCAGCGTTGGGAGGAGGGAAACTGAAGCTTTCTTT
CDR3aa: CSVGRRETEAFF

abundance: NA
v_gene: TRBV20-1
d_gene: NA
j_gene: TRBJ1-1
CDR3nt: TGCAGTGCTAGTTTTCAGCCGAACACTGAAGCTTTCTTT
CDR3aa: CSASFQPNTEAFF

abundance: NA
v_gene: TRBV10-3
d_gene: TRBD2
j_gene: TRBJ2-3
CDR3nt: TGTGCCATCAGCCTACTAGCGGGGGGGCCTGATACGCAGTATTTT
CDR3aa: CAISLLAGGPDTQYF

abundance: once
v_gene: TRBV9
d_gene: TRBD2
j_gene: TRBJ2-1
CDR3nt: TGTGCCAGCAGCGGAGGAGCGGGGGGGCCGTATGAGCAGTTCTTC
CDR3aa: CASSGGAGGPYEQFF

abundance: NA
v_gene: TRBV10-1
d_gene: TRBD1
j_gene: TRBJ1-2
CDR3nt: TGCGCCAGCAGTGAAGGACAGGGAATGAGGTACACCTTC
CDR3aa: CASSEGQGMRYTF

abundance: NA
v_gene: TRBV7-9
d_gene: NA
j_gene: TRBJ2-5
CDR3nt: TGTGCCAGCAGCGGTCACAGGGAACAAGAGACCCAGTACTTC
CDR3aa: CASSGHREQETQYF

abundance: NA
v_gene: TRBV7-2
d_gene: NA
j_gene: TRBJ2-1
CDR3nt: TGTGCCAGCAGCTTAGATCGTCCCGGCAATGAGCAGTTCTTC
CDR3aa: CASSLDRPGNEQFF

abundance: NA
v_gene: TRBV16
d_gene: NA
j_gene: TRBJ1-5
CDR3nt: TGTGCCAGCAGCGGGGGGTCCAATCAGCCCCAGCATTTT
CDR3aa: CASSGGSNQPQHF

abundance: NA
v_gene: TRBV19
d_gene: NA
j_gene: TRBJ2-3
CDR3nt: TGTGCCAGTAGTAGGCGACGGGACTTAGGGCGTGACACAGATACGCAGTATTTT
CDR3aa: CASSRRRDLGRDTDTQYF